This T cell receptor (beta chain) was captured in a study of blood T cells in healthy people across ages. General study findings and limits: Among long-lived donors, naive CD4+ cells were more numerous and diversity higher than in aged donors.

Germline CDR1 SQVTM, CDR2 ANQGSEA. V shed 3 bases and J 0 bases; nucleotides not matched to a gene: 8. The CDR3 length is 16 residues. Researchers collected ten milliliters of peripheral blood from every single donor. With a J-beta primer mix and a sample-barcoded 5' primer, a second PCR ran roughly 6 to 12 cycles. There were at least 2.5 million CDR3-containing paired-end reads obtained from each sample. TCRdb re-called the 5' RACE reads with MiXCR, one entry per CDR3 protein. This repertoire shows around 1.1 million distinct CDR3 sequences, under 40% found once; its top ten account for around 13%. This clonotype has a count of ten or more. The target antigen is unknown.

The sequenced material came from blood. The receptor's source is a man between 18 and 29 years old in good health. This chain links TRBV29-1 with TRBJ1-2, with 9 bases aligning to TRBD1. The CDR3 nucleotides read TGCAGCGTTGACGGCCGGGACAGGGAGACTAACTATGGCTACACCTTC. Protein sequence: CSVDGRDRETNYGYTF.